A selection of T cell receptor beta chains follows, all from one sample in a study of beta chain features in type 1 diabetes. Using immunoSEQ multiplex PCR, the repertoire was profiled, and TCRdb retains in-frame clones only, with some absent. Among some 150,000 clones listed, around 10% were seen once. Sequencing input: central memory CD4+ T cells from blood. Receptors were obtained from a man in his late teens or twenties in good health. Each CDR3 is given with its conserved first and last residue. A D gene is named only where the DNA matches it firmly. Part of the rows lack a size; the others show once, few, many or a class for expanded clones.

>TRBV7-3|NA|NA|TRBJ2-7
CASSPGVDDYEQYF
TGTGCCAGCAGCCCGGGGGTGGATGACTACGAGCAGTACTTC
>TRBV28|TRBD2|NA|TRBJ2-7
CASSLPSRGGYEQYF
TGTGCCAGCAGTTTACCCTCCCGGGGGGGCTACGAGCAGTACTTC
>TRBV10-3|NA|many|TRBJ2-3
CAIKSGESTDTQYF
TGTGCCATCAAATCCGGGGAGAGCACAGATACGCAGTATTTT
>TRBV14|TRBD2|medium-sized|TRBJ2-5
CASSQESTSGSRNF
TGTGCCAGCAGCCAAGAATCGACTAGCGGGAGTAGGAACTTC
>TRBV7-2|TRBD2|NA|TRBJ2-1
CASRLQAGGPYNEQFF
TGTGCCAGCAGGCTCCAAGCGGGGGGCCCCTACAATGAGCAGTTCTTC
>TRBV2|TRBD2|few|TRBJ2-3
CASSELAGGMLTDTQYF
TGTGCCAGCAGTGAACTAGCGGGGGGGATGTTGACAGATACGCAGTATTTT
>TRBV4-1|NA|NA|TRBJ1-2
CASSRAREQELYGYTF
TGCGCCAGCAGCCGGGCAAGGGAACAGGAACTCTATGGCTACACCTTC
>TRBV9|NA|few|TRBJ2-1
CASSVETRANEQFF
TGTGCCAGCAGCGTAGAAACTAGGGCCAATGAGCAGTTCTTC
>TRBV5-1|NA|few|TRBJ2-2
CASSVTLRDTGELFF
TGCGCCAGCAGCGTAACCCTAAGGGACACCGGGGAGCTGTTTTTT
>TRBV10-3|NA|NA|TRBJ1-1
CAISESAGLTEAFF
TGTGCCATCAGTGAGTCAGCAGGGTTAACTGAAGCTTTCTTT
>TRBV4-2|NA|few|TRBJ2-3
CASSQDWGRGGASTDTQYF
TGTGCCAGCAGCCAAGATTGGGGCAGGGGGGGAGCTAGCACAGATACGCAGTATTTT
>TRBV30|NA|few|TRBJ1-2
CAGRGAGNNYGYTF
TGTGCCGGGCGAGGGGCAGGGAATAACTATGGCTACACCTTC
>TRBV18|TRBD2|few|TRBJ2-1
CASEKPSGRGNEQFF
TGTGCCAGCGAGAAGCCTAGCGGACGGGGCAATGAGCAGTTCTTC
>TRBV7-8|TRBD1|few|TRBJ2-6
CASSYRQGLSSGANVLTF
TGTGCCAGCAGCTACCGACAGGGCCTTAGCTCTGGGGCCAACGTCCTGACTTTC
>TRBV5-6|NA|few|TRBJ1-5
CASSSGLQGKGNQPQHF
TGTGCCAGCAGCTCAGGCTTACAGGGAAAAGGCAATCAGCCCCAGCATTTT
>TRBV5-1|TRBD1|few|TRBJ1-1
CASSSDRGQTEAFF
TGCGCCAGCAGCTCCGACAGGGGGCAGACTGAAGCTTTCTTT
>TRBV5-1|NA|few|TRBJ1-4
CASSLGRSNEKLFF
TGCGCCAGCAGCTTAGGTCGGAGTAATGAAAAACTGTTTTTT
>TRBV4-1|NA|NA|TRBJ1-5
CASSPEGYSNSNQPQHF
TGCGCCAGCAGCCCCGAGGGATACTCGAATAGCAATCAGCCCCAGCATTTT
>TRBV29-1|NA|few|TRBJ2-7
CSVGKGPYEQYF
TGCAGCGTTGGTAAGGGACCCTACGAGCAGTACTTC
>TRBV18|TRBD2|NA|TRBJ2-1
CASSPRETSVDHEQFF
TGTGCCAGCTCACCACGGGAGACTAGCGTTGACCATGAGCAGTTCTTC
>TRBV30|NA|NA|TRBJ1-2
CAWSPDNYGYTF
TGTGCCTGGAGTCCAGATAACTATGGCTACACCTTC
>TRBV5-1|NA|few|TRBJ2-7
CASSFDAPRSYEQYF
TGCGCCAGCAGCTTCGACGCCCCTCGCTCCTACGAGCAGTACTTC
>TRBV7-6|TRBD2|few|TRBJ2-7
CASSLAARVGTSGRVEPYEQYF
TGTGCCAGCAGCTTAGCGGCTAGAGTCGGGACTAGCGGGAGAGTGGAGCCCTACGAGCAGTACTTC
>TRBV7-3|NA|NA|TRBJ2-1
CASSPPATPYNEQFF
TGTGCCAGCAGCCCCCCGGCAACTCCCTACAATGAGCAGTTCTTC
>TRBV19|NA|few|TRBJ2-6
CASSIEGTGANVLTF
TGTGCCAGTAGTATAGAGGGGACCGGGGCCAACGTCCTGACTTTC
>TRBV9|NA|NA|TRBJ1-6
CASSSSGPLHF
TGTGCCAGCAGCTCTAGCGGTCCCCTCCACTTT
>TRBV7-9|TRBD2|few|TRBJ2-7
CASSFTGTSREQYF
TGTGCCAGCAGCTTTACCGGGACTAGCCGCGAGCAGTACTTC
>TRBV7-2|NA|few|TRBJ1-2
CASSLKLDWRNYGYTF
TGTGCCAGCAGCTTAAAGTTGGATTGGCGTAACTATGGCTACACCTTC
>TRBV2|TRBD1|few|TRBJ1-4
CASSKQGASNEKLFF
TGTGCCAGCAGCAAACAGGGGGCGTCTAATGAAAAACTGTTTTTT
>TRBV23-1|NA|NA|TRBJ2-1
CASSPDRPGNNEQFF
TGCGCCAGCAGTCCCGACAGGCCCGGTAACAATGAGCAGTTCTTC
>TRBV23-1|NA|NA|TRBJ2-5
CASSQSINSQETQYF
TGCGCCAGCAGTCAATCGATTAACAGCCAAGAGACCCAGTACTTC
>TRBV10-3|TRBD1|NA|TRBJ2-7
CAIRPTGQGREQYF
TGTGCCATCAGACCCACGGGACAGGGGCGCGAGCAGTACTTC
>TRBV28|NA|NA|TRBJ2-3
CASSERDTQYF
TGTGCCAGCAGTGAAAGAGATACGCAGTATTTT
>TRBV19|TRBD1|NA|TRBJ2-1
CASRNRGDSSYNEQFF
TGTGCCAGTAGAAACAGGGGAGACAGTTCCTACAATGAGCAGTTCTTC
>TRBV28|NA|NA|TRBJ2-7
CASSAGSGEQYF
TGTGCCAGCAGCGCAGGGAGCGGGGAGCAGTACTTC
>TRBV29-1|TRBD2|few|TRBJ2-3
CSAARGDEVFIAGGTDTQYF
TGCAGCGCCGCCCGGGGCGATGAGGTCTTTATAGCGGGAGGAACAGATACGCAGTATTTT
>TRBV20-1|NA|few|TRBJ1-2
CRTGGYTF
TGCAGAACGGGGGGCTACACCTTC
>TRBV9|TRBD1|NA|TRBJ1-1
CASSPGGARDTEAFF
TGTGCCAGCAGCCCAGGGGGGGCGCGAGACACTGAAGCTTTCTTT
>TRBV6-5|NA|few|TRBJ2-7
CASSPHSTYEQYF
TGTGCCAGCAGCCCCCACAGTACCTACGAGCAGTACTTC
>TRBV28|TRBD1|NA|TRBJ2-7
CASWDRKSYEQYF
TGTGCCAGCTGGGACAGAAAAAGCTACGAGCAGTACTTC
>TRBV5-6|NA|few|TRBJ1-2
CASSFGPKSNYGYTF
TGTGCCAGCAGCTTTGGGCCGAAGTCTAACTATGGCTACACCTTC
>TRBV29-1|TRBD2|NA|TRBJ2-7
CSVEGGRGRGSYEQYF
TGCAGCGTTGAAGGAGGGAGGGGTAGGGGATCCTACGAGCAGTACTTC
>TRBV20-1|NA|NA|TRBJ1-1
CSAWAQSEAFF
TGCAGTGCCTGGGCGCAGAGTGAAGCTTTCTTT
>TRBV2|NA|NA|TRBJ2-2
CASSEGRGGGELFF
TGTGCCAGCAGTGAGGGCAGGGGAGGCGGGGAGCTGTTTTTT
>TRBV6-5|NA|few|TRBJ1-2
CASSLRGIYGYTF
TGTGCCAGCAGTCTCCGAGGGATCTATGGCTACACCTTC
>TRBV7-8|NA|few|TRBJ2-5
CASSQMGGGRETQYF
TGTGCCAGCAGTCAAATGGGGGGGGGCAGAGAGACCCAGTACTTC
>TRBV27|NA|NA|TRBJ1-1
CASSMGRRNTEAFF
TGTGCCAGCAGTATGGGCAGGCGGAACACTGAAGCTTTCTTT
>TRBV29-1|NA|few|TRBJ2-3
CSGGSTDTQYF
TGCAGCGGCGGTAGCACAGATACGCAGTATTTT
>TRBV5-6|NA|NA|TRBJ2-3
CASSQVGGWATDTQYF
TGTGCCAGCAGCCAAGTGGGGGGTTGGGCCACAGATACGCAGTATTTT
>TRBV7-2|TRBD1|few|TRBJ1-2
CASSKQGAKKRDGYTF
TGTGCCAGCAGCAAACAGGGGGCCAAGAAGAGAGATGGCTACACCTTC
>TRBV25-1|NA|few|TRBJ2-2
CASSGNRDTGELFF
TGTGCCAGCAGTGGGAATCGGGACACCGGGGAGCTGTTTTTT
>TRBV28|NA|few|TRBJ2-7
CASSSPDSYEQYF
TGTGCCAGCAGTTCCCCGGACTCCTACGAGCAGTACTTC
>TRBV28|NA|few|TRBJ1-1
CASSLGLAEAFF
TGTGCCAGCAGTTTGGGGTTGGCTGAAGCTTTCTTT